These T cell receptor beta chains were read from a single sample in a study of post-analysis software for immune sequencing data. TCRdb fed the PCR reads into MiXCR, producing one record per CDR3 protein. The sample holds roughly 800,000 distinct CDR3 sequences, about 32% seen once. Sequencing was carried out using blood. These receptors originate from a girl aged 5 to 17 with multiple sclerosis. Each CDR3 is given with its conserved first and last residue. Fields, in order: D gene, J gene, V gene, clone size, CDR3 protein. D genes are given only for firm matches. Only some rows state a clone size, as once, few, many or a class for expanded clones.

NA | TRBJ2-2 | TRBV6-5 | NA | CASSFGHTGELFF
NA | TRBJ1-1 | TRBV20-1 | NA | CSAQKSGRNEAFF
TRBD1 | TRBJ1-2 | TRBV12-5 | NA | CASGSDRADTF
TRBD2 | TRBJ2-7 | TRBV29-1 | few | CSVIKSPAGGSYEQYF
NA | TRBJ1-5 | TRBV20-1 | NA | CSAGGATASNQPQHF
TRBD2 | TRBJ2-3 | TRBV20-1 | few | CSALRLAGGPTDTQYF
NA | TRBJ2-3 | TRBV20-1 | NA | CSASWGPGFGTDTQYF
NA | TRBJ2-3 | TRBV28 | few | CASSFSTGGTDTQYF
NA | TRBJ2-1 | TRBV7-2 | NA | CASSLVGGFSSYNEQFF
TRBD2 | TRBJ2-1 | TRBV29-1 | NA | CSVTGGVNEQFF
NA | TRBJ1-2 | TRBV7-9 | few | CASSFNRDGYTF
NA | TRBJ1-1 | TRBV27 | many | CASSLFYGSGTEAFF
NA | TRBJ2-7 | TRBV5-1 | few | CASSSTSFVGEQYF
NA | TRBJ1-5 | TRBV5-1 | few | CAMEGRCSNQPQHF
TRBD1 | TRBJ2-3 | TRBV3-1 | few | CASSRQLTTGLTDTQYF
TRBD2 | TRBJ2-1 | TRBV4-1 | NA | CASSQVLAGHRQEQFF
TRBD1 | TRBJ2-1 | TRBV29-1 | NA | CSVLDRGLLNEQFF
NA | TRBJ1-1 | TRBV19 | NA | CASSPGPSSSSEAFF
NA | TRBJ2-7 | TRBV5-6 | NA | CASSLGEYYEQYF
NA | TRBJ2-1 | TRBV29-1 | NA | CSGRQGYANEQFF
TRBD1 | NA | TRBV7-2 | NA | CASSSGQGAGTQYF
TRBD1 | TRBJ2-1 | TRBV7-2 | few | CASSSRRQGAYNEQFF
NA | TRBJ2-3 | TRBV20-1 | few | CSAREARDVWSTDTQYF
NA | TRBJ1-1 | TRBV6-2/TRBV6-3 | NA | CASSYPQGLLDTEAFF
NA | TRBJ2-7 | TRBV9 | once | CVSSVRGAAFLYEQYF
TRBD1 | TRBJ2-7 | TRBV2 | NA | CASSVRGKAYLDRDHEQYF
TRBD2 | TRBJ2-7 | TRBV20-1 | many | CSAKRESSYEQYF
NA | TRBJ1-2 | TRBV5-1 | few | CASSPGGGNANYGYTF
TRBD1 | TRBJ2-2 | TRBV12-5 | few | CASGLARTGANTGELFF
TRBD2 | TRBJ2-1 | TRBV28 | few | CASSFGLAGVKMAYNEQFF
NA | TRBJ2-6 | TRBV12-3/TRBV12-4 | NA | CASIEGGSGANVLTF
TRBD1 | TRBJ1-2 | TRBV18 | NA | CASSPPTGRYYGYTF
NA | TRBJ2-1 | TRBV6-2/TRBV6-3 | few | CASSWASYNEQFF
TRBD2 | TRBJ2-1 | TRBV7-2 | NA | CASSLRGGRVAGAIHEQFF
NA | TRBJ2-7 | TRBV4-1 | few | CASSQGFLAVLYEQYF
TRBD1 | TRBJ2-5 | TRBV20-1 | many | CSASPGTGQETQYF
NA | TRBJ2-7 | TRBV3-1 | NA | CASSQGGGAYYEQYF
TRBD2 | TRBJ2-1 | TRBV20-1 | NA | CSAPLNGRGNEQFF
TRBD2 | TRBJ2-3 | TRBV28 | many | CASSRGLAGTDTQYF
NA | TRBJ2-7 | TRBV3-1 | NA | CASSQETGYEQYF
NA | TRBJ1-2 | TRBV12-3/TRBV12-4 | NA | CASSLRGTAYGYTF
NA | TRBJ2-7 | TRBV10-3 | few | CAISESMVGSGDSYEQYF
TRBD2 | TRBJ2-4 | TRBV6-1 | NA | CASSERERDAKNIQYF
NA | TRBJ2-1 | TRBV20-1 | NA | CSARGYMVCNEQFF
NA | TRBJ2-5 | TRBV5-6 | NA | CASSLGAAAETQYF